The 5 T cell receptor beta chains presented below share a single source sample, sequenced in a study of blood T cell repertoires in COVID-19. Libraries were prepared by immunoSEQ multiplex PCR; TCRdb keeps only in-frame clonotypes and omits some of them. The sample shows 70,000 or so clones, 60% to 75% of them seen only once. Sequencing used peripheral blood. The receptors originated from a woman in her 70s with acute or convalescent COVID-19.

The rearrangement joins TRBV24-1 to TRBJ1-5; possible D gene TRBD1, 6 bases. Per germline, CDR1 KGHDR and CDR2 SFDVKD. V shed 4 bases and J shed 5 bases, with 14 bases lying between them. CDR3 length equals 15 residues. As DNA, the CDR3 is TGTGCCACCAGTGACCCGGGGGGCGCCGATCAGCCCCAGCATTTT. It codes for CATSDPGGADQPQHF.

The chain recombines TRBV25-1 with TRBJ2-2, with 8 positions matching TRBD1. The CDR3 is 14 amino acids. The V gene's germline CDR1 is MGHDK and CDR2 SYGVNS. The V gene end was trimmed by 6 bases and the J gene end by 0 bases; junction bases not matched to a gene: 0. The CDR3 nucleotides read TGTGCCAGCAGACAGGGGGCGAACACCGGGGAGCTGTTTTTT. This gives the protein CASRQGANTGELFF.

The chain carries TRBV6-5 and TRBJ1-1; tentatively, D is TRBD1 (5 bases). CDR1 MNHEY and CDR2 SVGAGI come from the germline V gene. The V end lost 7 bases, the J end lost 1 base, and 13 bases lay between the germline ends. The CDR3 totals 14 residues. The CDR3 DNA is TGTGCCAGCACCAAACCCGGGGGGAACACTGAAGCTTTCTTT. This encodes CASTKPGGNTEAFF.

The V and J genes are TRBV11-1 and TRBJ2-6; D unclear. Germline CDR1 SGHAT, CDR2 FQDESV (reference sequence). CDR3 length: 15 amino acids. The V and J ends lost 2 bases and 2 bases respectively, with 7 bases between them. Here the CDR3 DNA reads TGTGCCAGCAGCTTAACAGTACCTGGGGCCAACGTCCTGACTTTC. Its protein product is CASSLTVPGANVLTF.

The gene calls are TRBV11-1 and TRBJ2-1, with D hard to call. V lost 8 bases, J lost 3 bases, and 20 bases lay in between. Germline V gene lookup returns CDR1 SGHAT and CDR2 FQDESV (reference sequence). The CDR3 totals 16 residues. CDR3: CASGPQKHRDYNEQFF. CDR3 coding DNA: TGTGCCAGCGGGCCCCAGAAGCATCGCGACTACAATGAGCAGTTCTTC.